This is a list of T cell receptor beta chains from one sample in a study of T-cell reconstitution after alpha-beta-depleted transplantation in children. TCRdb reprocessed the PCR reads via MiXCR and lists one record per CDR3 protein. The sample records about 510,000 distinct CDR3 sequences, about an eighth being singletons. The specimen was PBMCs, mostly from graft donor cells, collected 180 days after TCRalphabeta/CD19-depleted stem cell transplant. All receptors come from a female patient aged 2 to 10 who had a stem cell transplant for aplastic anemia, so the T cells may come from the graft donor. Both conserved end residues are trimmed from each CDR3. Fields, in order: D gene, clone size, V gene, CDR3 protein. D genes are given only for firm matches. Clone size is stated in some rows and not others, as once, few, many or a class when expanded.

TRBD2	.	TRBV7-6	ASSYGLASYNEQF
.	.	TRBV24-1	ATSDPDRGGNIQY
.	.	TRBV29-1	SVDWLLGGEQF
TRBD1	few	TRBV6-6	ASSNGQGARGP
TRBD2	few	TRBV20-1	SARRLAAYNEQF
.	few	TRBV7-2	ASSLIVGGVNTGELF
.	few	TRBV7-2	ASSSPDSAGNTIY
.	.	TRBV6-1	ASSPRVISYNEQF
.	few	TRBV13	ASSRPGGASGELF
.	few	TRBV29-1	SVARGADTQY
TRBD1	few	TRBV12-3/TRBV12-4	ASSFLQGLGQPQH
.	few	TRBV27	ASSLGQGLSYNEQF
.	few	TRBV12-3/TRBV12-4	ASSYKDTNRAYEQY
TRBD1	many	TRBV5-1	ASSSTGGEINEQF
.	.	TRBV5-1	ASKLLPVVAEKLF
TRBD1	.	TRBV5-1	ASSDRVVNTEAF
.	few	TRBV4-1	ASSQEDTGSREQF
TRBD1	few	TRBV28	ASSYVSPGGADYGYT
TRBD2	few	TRBV6-1	ASTPTTSGRSSYNEQF
.	.	TRBV5-1	ASSLEKGSSYNEQF
TRBD1	few	TRBV18	ASSPRGGYSNQPQH
.	.	TRBV29-1	SVVEVNQF
TRBD1	few	TRBV12-3/TRBV12-4	ASRRTGGAGANVLT
TRBD2	.	TRBV12-3/TRBV12-4	ASSTRGGLNEQF
TRBD1	few	TRBV12-3/TRBV12-4	ASRRDSQHTEAF
.	.	TRBV21-1	ASPCSGRAGYEQY
.	few	TRBV5-1	ASSPGTLGQETQY
TRBD1	.	TRBV27	ASSSFYSDRSSPLH
.	few	TRBV10-3	AISDAGLSEAF
TRBD2	.	TRBV28	ASSLPRGGAHYEQY
TRBD2	.	TRBV20-1	SARPSGRARETQY
TRBD2	many	TRBV28	ASSVAPGYSGGDTQY
TRBD2	few	TRBV20-1	SASQGSGSYNEQF
.	.	TRBV24-1	ATTDRNTGELF
.	few	TRBV20-1	SASLPPSYEQY
TRBD2	.	TRBV5-1	ASSLTSGGNEQF
TRBD1	many	TRBV20-1	SARTGTGIYEQY
.	.	TRBV4-2	ASSHYHLTDTQY
.	.	TRBV7-2	ASSLDTGVTQY
TRBD2	.	TRBV4-3	ASSQSSGSLSGELF